This TCR beta chain was retrieved from a study of cytomegalovirus exposure and HLA in healthy donors. Study-level points and caveats: In terms of immune exposure information, only CMV serostatus was available. Trimming of TCR beta V- and J-genes showed a link, identified in a later analysis, to a missense DCLRE1C variant.

Note on this clone: Its antigen is not known.

Primers: 60 Vbeta forward and 13 Jbeta reverse. Produced via immunoSEQ multiplex PCR; TCRdb's table is partial and in-frame only. The sample holds 200,000 to 250,000 clones, about 85% seen once. The V end was cut by 4 bases, the J end by 10 bases, with 12 bases between. The CDR3 runs 12 residues. Germline V gene sequence: CDR1 SGHRS, CDR2 YFSETQ. Sequencing was performed on PBMCs. This chain uses TRBV5-1 with TRBJ2-1, with TRBD2 as a possible D gene (6 bases). This clonotype originated in a human donor in good health. The CDR3 sequence is CASSLNSGEQFF. The CDR3 DNA reads TGCGCCAGCAGCCTAAATAGCGGAGAGCAGTTCTTC.